What follows describes a single TCR beta chain. The data are from a study of blood T cell repertoires in COVID-19. Study-level information: Spain, Italy and the United States supplied samples that represented acute and convalescent COVID-19. The analysed material was cDNA or gDNA that came from T cells, B-cell-depleted T cells, or PBMCs.

The germline V gene encodes CDR1 SGHRS and CDR2 YFSETQ. With 4 bases removed from V and 2 bases from J, the gap between germline ends came to 21 bases. This CDR3 spans 17 amino acids. Original methodology: Reference gene primers were amplified, and this amplification served to estimate nucleated cell counts. Data came from immunoSEQ multiplex PCR; TCRdb stores just in-frame clones and leaves some out. V, J and clone size reflect that table, while D and trimming were determined from the DNA. The sample yields 170,000 or so clones, around 80% seen once. The chain links TRBV5-1 to TRBJ1-1; tentatively, D is TRBD1 (6 bases). Sequenced: peripheral blood. This TCR came from a woman aged 55-70 years with acute or convalescent COVID-19. CDR3 coding DNA: TGCGCCAGCAGCGCGCTCCCTCCAGACAGGATAAACACTGAAGCTTTCTTT. As protein: CASSALPPDRINTEAFF.